The rows below give T cell receptor beta chains drawn from one sample of a study of T cell repertoires in cytomegalovirus infection. These receptors have no known antigen. TCRdb used MiXCR to reprocess the reads, holding one entry per CDR3 protein. The sample shows about 700,000 distinct CDR3 sequences, around a third of them seen only once. The sequencing here drew on cultured PBMCs, taken from culture after CMV antigen stimulation. These TCRs come from a human donor in good health (CMV status not recorded). Some clones in this sample may be carry-over from other donors' samples. Both conserved end residues are part of each CDR3. The order of the fields is D gene, CDR3 length, clone size, V gene, J gene, CDR3 protein, CDR3 DNA. The D gene is left open where the match is weak. Clone size is not always given. Where it is, it says once, few, many or a class for expanded clones.

D: TRBD2; length: 16; size: many; V: TRBV7-2; J: TRBJ2-5; CDR3: CASSRLAGGYQETQYF; DNA: TGTGCCAGCAGCAGACTAGCGGGGGGGTATCAAGAGACCCAGTACTTC
D: -; length: 13; size: -; V: TRBV7-9; J: TRBJ1-2; CDR3: CASSSGLQNGYTF; DNA: TGTGCCAGCAGCTCTGGACTTCAGAATGGCTACACCTTC
D: TRBD2; length: 15; size: -; V: TRBV2; J: TRBJ2-1; CDR3: CASSPSGAPNNEQFF; DNA: TGTGCCAGCAGTCCCAGCGGGGCCCCTAACAATGAGCAGTTCTTC
D: -; length: 13; size: -; V: TRBV20-1; J: TRBJ1-2; CDR3: CSALVRGPYGYTF; DNA: TGCAGTGCTCTTGTAAGGGGTCCCTATGGCTACACCTTC
D: -; length: 13; size: -; V: TRBV3-1; J: TRBJ1-1; CDR3: CASSQVGRVGAFF; DNA: TGTGCCAGCAGCCAAGTTGGGAGGGTCGGAGCTTTCTTT
D: -; length: 13; size: -; V: TRBV5-6; J: TRBJ2-1; CDR3: CASSLLRINEQFF; DNA: TGTGCCAGCAGCTTGTTGCGGATTAATGAGCAGTTCTTC
D: TRBD1; length: 14; size: few; V: TRBV19; J: TRBJ2-1; CDR3: CASRTQGAGGEQFF; DNA: TGTGCCAGTAGAACACAGGGGGCAGGGGGTGAGCAGTTCTTC
D: TRBD1; length: 14; size: -; V: TRBV7-6; J: TRBJ2-1; CDR3: CASSAWDSYNEQFF; DNA: TGTGCCAGCAGCGCCTGGGACAGCTACAATGAGCAGTTCTTC
D: TRBD2; length: 17; size: few; V: TRBV6-6; J: TRBJ2-5; CDR3: CASSYWASGGIQETQYF; DNA: TGTGCCAGCAGTTACTGGGCTAGCGGGGGAATCCAAGAGACCCAGTACTTC
D: TRBD2; length: 16; size: -; V: TRBV10-3; J: TRBJ2-2; CDR3: CAISGTSLTNTGELFF; DNA: TGTGCCATCAGTGGGACTAGCCTAACGAACACCGGGGAGCTGTTTTTT
D: TRBD1; length: 15; size: many; V: TRBV7-6; J: TRBJ2-7; CDR3: CASSLAGGPSYEQYF; DNA: TGTGCCAGCAGCTTAGCAGGGGGCCCTTCCTACGAGCAGTACTTC
D: TRBD2; length: 16; size: many; V: TRBV7-2; J: TRBJ2-3; CDR3: CASSIQGLAGLDTQYF; DNA: TGTGCCAGCAGTATCCAGGGACTAGCGGGTTTAGATACGCAGTATTTT
D: TRBD2; length: 15; size: few; V: TRBV5-1; J: TRBJ2-1; CDR3: CASSAGTSGSFEQFF; DNA: TGCGCCAGCAGCGCCGGGACTAGCGGGAGTTTTGAGCAGTTCTTC
D: TRBD1; length: 16; size: -; V: TRBV28; J: TRBJ2-5; CDR3: CASISAQGEREETQYF; DNA: TGTGCCAGCATTTCGGCGCAGGGGGAGAGAGAGGAGACCCAGTACTTC
D: TRBD2; length: 16; size: -; V: TRBV20-1; J: TRBJ2-5; CDR3: CSALPATSGREETQYF; DNA: TGCAGTGCTCTACCCGCGACTAGCGGGAGGGAGGAGACCCAGTACTTC
D: TRBD1; length: 13; size: -; V: TRBV10-3; J: TRBJ1-4; CDR3: CAIRDRGNEKLFF; DNA: TGTGCCATACGGGACAGAGGGAATGAAAAACTGTTTTTT
D: TRBD1; length: 15; size: -; V: TRBV27; J: TRBJ1-2; CDR3: CASSSLFRGTYGYTF; DNA: TGTGCCAGCAGTTCATTGTTCAGGGGGACCTATGGCTACACCTTC
D: -; length: 13; size: many; V: TRBV7-6; J: TRBJ1-6; CDR3: CASGTVPESPLHF; DNA: TGTGCCAGCGGTACGGTTCCGGAATCACCCCTCCACTTT
D: -; length: 14; size: -; V: TRBV4-3; J: TRBJ2-2; CDR3: CASSQDQGPGELFF; DNA: TGCGCCAGCAGCCAAGATCAGGGGCCCGGGGAGCTGTTTTTT
D: TRBD2; length: 15; size: -; V: TRBV24-1; J: TRBJ2-3; CDR3: CATQSGTLSTDTQYF; DNA: TGTGCCACCCAAAGCGGGACCCTTAGCACAGATACGCAGTATTTT
D: -; length: 15; size: few; V: TRBV14; J: TRBJ2-1; CDR3: CASSQSPTSYNEQFF; DNA: TGTGCCAGCAGCCAATCTCCCACCTCCTACAATGAGCAGTTCTTC
D: -; length: 13; size: few; V: TRBV12-3/TRBV12-4; J: TRBJ1-5; CDR3: CASSLVERQPQHF; DNA: TGTGCCAGCAGTTTAGTTGAGCGGCAGCCCCAGCATTTT
D: -; length: 15; size: few; V: TRBV4-1; J: TRBJ1-5; CDR3: CASSQDWNSNQPQHF; DNA: TGCGCCAGCAGCCAAGATTGGAATAGCAATCAGCCCCAGCATTTT
D: -; length: 15; size: -; V: TRBV2; J: TRBJ1-5; CDR3: CASSDWTDLNQPQHF; DNA: TGTGCCAGCAGTGACTGGACGGACTTAAATCAGCCCCAGCATTTT
D: -; length: 15; size: -; V: TRBV7-2; J: TRBJ2-6; CDR3: CASTPTVPGANVLTF; DNA: TGTGCCAGCACCCCGACAGTCCCTGGGGCCAACGTCCTGACTTTC
D: -; length: 12; size: -; V: TRBV4-1; J: TRBJ2-1; CDR3: CASSHQLGEQFF; DNA: TGCGCCAGCAGCCACCAACTAGGTGAGCAGTTCTTC
D: -; length: 16; size: many; V: TRBV12-3/TRBV12-4; J: TRBJ1-4; CDR3: CASSQDTAATNEKLFF; DNA: TGTGCCAGCAGTCAGGACACGGCTGCAACTAATGAAAAACTGTTTTTT